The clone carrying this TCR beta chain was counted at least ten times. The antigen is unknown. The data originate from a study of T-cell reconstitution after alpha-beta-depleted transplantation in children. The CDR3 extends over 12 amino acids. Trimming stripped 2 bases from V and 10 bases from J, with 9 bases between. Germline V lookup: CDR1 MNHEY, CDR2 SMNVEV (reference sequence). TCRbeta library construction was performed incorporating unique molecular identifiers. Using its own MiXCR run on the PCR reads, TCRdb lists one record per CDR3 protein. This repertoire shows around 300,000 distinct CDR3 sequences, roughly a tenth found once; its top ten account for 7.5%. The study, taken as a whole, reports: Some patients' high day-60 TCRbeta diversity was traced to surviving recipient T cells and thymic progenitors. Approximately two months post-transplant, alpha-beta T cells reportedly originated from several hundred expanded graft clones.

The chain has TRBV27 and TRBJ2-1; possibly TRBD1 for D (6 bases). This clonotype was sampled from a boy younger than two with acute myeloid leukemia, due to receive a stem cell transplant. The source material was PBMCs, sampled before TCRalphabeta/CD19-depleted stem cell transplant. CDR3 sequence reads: CASSLIGTEQFF. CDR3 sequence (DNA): TGTGCCAGCAGTTTAATCGGGACAGAGCAGTTCTTC.